This T cell receptor (beta chain) was obtained from a study of OX40 agonist ivuxolimab in advanced cancers. This clone came up a few times. This table comes from immunoSEQ multiplex PCR, and its TCRdb copy is limited to in-frame clones, with some not included. The sample has 60,000 to 70,000 clones, about nine tenths seen once. The V and J ends lost 5 bases and 5 bases, in that order; junction bases with no gene match: 6. Germline loops: CDR1 SGHAT, CDR2 FQNNGV. The CDR3 covers 15 residues. Sample: CD4+ or CD8+ T cells sorted from blood, taken in a trial of the OX40 agonist ivuxolimab. This rearrangement joins TRBV11-2 to TRBJ2-1; 10 bases match TRBD2. This receptor was obtained from an adult with an advanced solid tumor such as melanoma, head and neck, liver or kidney cancer. The CDR3 region is CASSPERGGHNEQFF. The CDR3 DNA reads as TGTGCCAGCAGCCCCGAGCGGGGGGGACACAATGAGCAGTTCTTC. Variable domain in full (rest from reference TRBV11-2 and TRBJ2-1): EAGVAQSPRYKIIEKRQSVAFWCNPISGHATLYWYQQILGQGPKLLIQFQNNGVVDDSQLPKDRFSAERLKGVDSTLKIQPAKLEDSAVYLCASSPERGGHNEQFFGPGTRLTVL.